The 8 T cell receptor beta chains below were found in one sample sequenced in a study of T cell responses to AZD1222 COVID-19 vaccine. TCRdb's copy holds only in-frame clones and misses some; the assay was immunoSEQ multiplex PCR. The repertoire consists of more than 85,000 clones, with approximately 87% occurring once and the leading ten covering roughly 2.7%. The sequencing here drew on peripheral blood, taken on day 0 of AZD1222 vaccination. All receptors come from an adult in good health.

The chain is built from TRBV6-5 and TRBJ2-5; D is unclear. Germline V gene data show CDR1 as MNHEY and CDR2 as SVGAGI. The CDR3 consists of 13 residues. Trimming took off 7 bases at V and 3 bases at J, with 12 bases between the two ends. The CDR3 DNA reads as TGTGCCAGCACCCAGACTTGGGAAGAGACCCAGTACTTC. Translation: CASTQTWEETQYF.

This clone was counted only a few times. J is TRBJ2-5 and V is TRBV7-2, with a tentative D call TRBD2 (7 bases). The CDR3 spans 16 residues. The V end lost 5 bases, the J end lost 4 bases, and 20 bases lay between the germline ends. Germline CDR1 SGHTA, CDR2 FQGNSA. The CDR3 is CASSQRPGGLRETQYF. The DNA of the CDR3 is TGTGCCAGCAGCCAGAGGCCGGGGGGCTTACGAGAGACCCAGTACTTC.

This chain joins TRBV11-2 and TRBJ2-3; 8 positions match TRBD2. This CDR3 contains 16 residues. Germline CDR1 reads SGHAT; CDR2 reads FQNNGV. V trimming: 5 bases; J trimming: 5 bases; junction bases outside the gene matches: 12. The CDR3 sequence: CASSPHTGTRVDTQYF. The CDR3 nucleotides are TGTGCCAGCAGCCCACACACCGGGACTAGAGTAGATACGCAGTATTTT. Together with reference TRBV11-2 and TRBJ2-3, the CDR3 gives the full variable domain: EAGVAQSPRYKIIEKRQSVAFWCNPISGHATLYWYQQILGQGPKLLIQFQNNGVVDDSQLPKDRFSAERLKGVDSTLKIQPAKLEDSAVYLCASSPHTGTRVDTQYFGPGTRLTVL.

The genes are TRBV5-1 and TRBJ2-2; 8 nucleotides match TRBD1. The CDR3 runs 15 residues. V lost 7 bases, J lost 3 bases, and 8 bases stayed unmatched. Germline assignment: CDR1 SGHRS and CDR2 YFSETQ. The CDR3, as DNA: TGCGCCAGCGCCAGGACAGGGACGGACACCGGGGAGCTGTTTTTT. This codes for CASARTGTDTGELFF.

The gene calls are TRBV5-1 and TRBJ2-7; the D gene is possibly TRBD1 (6 bases). The V gene lost 1 base and the J gene lost 5 bases, with 16 bases spanning the gap. The germline gives CDR1 SGHRS, CDR2 YFSETQ. The CDR3 is made up of 15 amino acids. CDR3 sequence reads: CASSLRGNRAHEQYF. The CDR3, as DNA: TGCGCCAGCAGCTTGAGAGGGAACAGGGCCCACGAGCAGTACTTC.

J is TRBJ2-1 and V is TRBV19; perhaps TRBD2 as D (6 bases). The CDR3 spans 16 residues. The ends were cut back, 3 bases at V and 0 bases at J, with 12 bases in the middle. Germline CDR1 LNHDA, CDR2 SQIVND (reference sequence). The CDR3 spells CASSIRAGSSYNEQFF. The CDR3 DNA follows: TGTGCCAGTAGTATCCGAGCGGGTAGCTCCTACAATGAGCAGTTCTTC.

CDR3 coding DNA: TGTGCCAGCAGCACCAGGTTTCAAGACACCGGGGAGCTGTTTTTT. Its translation: CASSTRFQDTGELFF. V gene TRBV7-9 combines with J gene TRBJ2-2; D is unresolved. V was trimmed by 5 bases and J by 3 bases, leaving 13 bases between them. The CDR3 loop spans 15 amino acids. Germline V lookup: CDR1 SEHNR, CDR2 FQNEAQ (reference sequence). Drawing the rest from reference TRBV7-9 and TRBJ2-2, the complete variable domain is DTGVSQNPRHKITKRGQNVTFRCDPISEHNRLYWYRQTLGQGPEFLTYFQNEAQLEKSRLLSDRFSAERPKGSFSTLEIQRTEQGDSAMYLCASSTRFQDTGELFFGEGSRLTVL.

This clone was seen at least ten times. The V gene is TRBV4-1, the J gene TRBJ2-3; 8 positions match TRBD1. The CDR3 is 15 amino acids. CDR1 is MGHRA and CDR2 is YSYEKL in the germline V gene. Unmatched junction bases numbered 11, after V lost 1 base and J lost 11 bases. The CDR3 region has the DNA TGCGCCAGCAGCCAAGCCGGGACAGGCTTCGGGGGGCAGTATTTT. It codes for CASSQAGTGFGGQYF.